Listed here are 11 T cell receptor beta chains from one sample, sequenced in a study of molecular identifiers for immune sequencing clone quantification. TCRdb analysed the PCR reads with MiXCR anew, one entry per CDR3 protein. This sample yields roughly 100,000 distinct CDR3 sequences, of which under 40% are seen a single time; about a tenth belongs to the top ten. Sequenced: naive CD8+ T cells from blood, with Jurkat cell RNA spiked in. Subset in this sample: FACS-sorted CD8+CD4-CCR7+CD45RA+ naive T cells. The source is a human donor in good health. Some libraries in this study had Jurkat cell RNA spiked in.

The chain uses TRBV7-9 and TRBJ2-7; D unresolved. Trimming shortened V by 5 bases and J by 3 bases, and 20 bases separated the two germline ends. Germline-derived CDR1 and CDR2 are SEHNR and FQNEAQ (reference sequence). The CDR3 is 16 amino acids. CDR3 nucleotides: TGTGCCAGCAGCATAGATCTCTTCGGACGGAACTACGAGCAGTACTTC. Translated, it gives CASSIDLFGRNYEQYF.

This clonotype was seen more than once but under ten times. The CDR3 does not close with the conserved phenylalanine or tryptophan, likely indicating a read error. This chain uses TRBV4-2 with TRBJ2-5; D not resolved. In germline, CDR1 is LGHNA, CDR2 YNFKEQ. The CDR3 sequence is 14 residues long. V lost 6 bases to trimming and J lost 1 base, with 12 bases between them. CDR3: CASRLDRGQETQYI. The DNA for the CDR3 is TGTGCCAGCAGACTTGACCGAGGCCAAGAGACCCAGTACATC.

This rearrangement joins TRBV20-1 to TRBJ2-3; D tentatively reads TRBD1 or TRBD2 (5 bases each). Germline values: CDR1 DFQATT, CDR2 SNEGSKA (reference sequence). The CDR3 spans 15 residues. The V gene lost 5 bases and the J gene lost 5 bases, with 20 bases spanning the gap. CDR3 in DNA: TGCAGTGCTCCCCGTAGAGGACTGAGGGGAGATACGCAGTATTTT. Translated: CSAPRRGLRGDTQYF.

The V and J genes are TRBV20-1 and TRBJ2-3; 14 nucleotides match TRBD2. The CDR3 is made up of 17 amino acids. Trimming took 4 bases from V and 3 from J; bases not matched to a gene: 9. Germline CDR1 DFQATT, CDR2 SNEGSKA (reference sequence). DNA for the CDR3: TGCAGTGCTAAGGGGACTAGCGGGAGTTGGAGTACAGATACGCAGTATTTT. Protein: CSAKGTSGSWSTDTQYF.

The V call is TRBV4-1, the J call TRBJ1-4; 7 bases fit TRBD1. Germline V gene lookup returns CDR1 MGHRA and CDR2 YSYEKL. This CDR3 has 15 residues. J was trimmed by 7 bases and V by 3 bases; bases with no gene match: 8. In nucleotides, the CDR3 is TGCGCCAGCAGCCAGTGGGACAGAGATAGTGAAAAACTGTTTTTT. This codes for CASSQWDRDSEKLFF.

A word on this clonotype: One base away lies a much larger clone, so this may be a sequencing read error. The rearrangement joins TRBV7-2 to TRBJ2-2, with 11 bases that match TRBD2. V was pared by 4 bases and J by 16 bases, with 8 bases of the junction left unmatched. The germline gives CDR1 SGHTA, CDR2 FQGNSA. CDR3 length: 13 amino acids. CDR3 amino acids: CASSSGTSGPQFF. CDR3 in DNA: TGTGCCAGCAGCTCCGGGACTAGCGGACCCCAGTTTTTT.

The CDR3 DNA reads as TGTGCCAGCAGTGAATCCGCCCCTAGCGGGAGTATTTACGAGCAGTACTTC. This codes for CASSESAPSGSIYEQYF. This chain joins TRBV25-1 and TRBJ2-7, with 10 bases identical to TRBD2. With V trimmed by 1 base and J by 4 bases, 10 bases remained unmatched. Germline V lookup: CDR1 MGHDK, CDR2 SYGVNS. CDR3 length: 17 amino acids.

The CDR3 reads CASSEPGVSYEQYF. CDR3 DNA: TGTGCCAGCAGCGAGCCAGGGGTCTCCTACGAGCAGTACTTC. The chain links TRBV11-2 to TRBJ2-7; weak D call: TRBD1 (6 bases). There are 14 residues in the CDR3. Trimming cost V 5 bases and J 0 bases, with 11 bases left between them. Germline V gives CDR1 SGHAT, CDR2 FQNNGV.

J is TRBJ2-5 and V is TRBV5-1; 9 nucleotides line up with TRBD2. The CDR3 sequence is 16 residues long. With 4 bases clipped from V and 2 bases from J, the junction kept 9 bases outside the gene matches. The germline V gene encodes CDR1 SGHRS and CDR2 YFSETQ. The CDR3, as DNA: TGCGCCAGCAGCGCGTCTTGGCGGGGGGGACAAGAGACCCAGTACTTC. It translates to CASSASWRGGQETQYF.

In its sample, this clonotype was seen a few times. The chain recombines TRBV9 with TRBJ1-2; D is perhaps TRBD1 (6 bases). The CDR3 sequence is 13 residues long. Looked up from germline, CDR1 is SGDLS and CDR2 is YYNGEE. Trimming left V 6 bases short and J 8 bases short, with 17 bases between. CDR3 nucleotide sequence: TGTGCCAGCACAACTAACTCAGGGGTCGGCTACACCTTC. Amino acid sequence: CASTTNSGVGYTF.

This clonotype was seen a handful of times. This sequence joins TRBV14 and TRBJ2-2, with 8 positions matching TRBD2. V lost 3 bases to trimming and J lost 7 bases; unmatched junction nucleotides: 7. The CDR3 is 15 residues long. Germline V lookup: CDR1 SGHDN, CDR2 FVKESK. The CDR3 DNA reads as TGTGCCAGCAGCCACCCGGGACTAGAGAGCGGGGAGCTGTTTTTT. Amino acids: CASSHPGLESGELFF.